One and the same sample provided the 22 T cell receptor beta chains below, sequenced in a study of TIL therapy for anti-PD-1-resistant metastatic lung cancer. The time point: pre-treatment sample, taken before nivolumab and TIL therapy. The libraries were made with immunoSEQ v3. Profiled with immunoSEQ multiplex PCR; TCRdb holds only in-frame clones, not every one. This table has about 36,000 clones, over 70% appearing once. The input for sequencing was blood, taken at baseline. The source is a person aged 30 to 80 with non-small cell lung cancer.

The genes are TRBV27 and TRBJ2-5, with 7 bases aligning to TRBD2. Germline assignment: CDR1 MNHEY and CDR2 SMNVEV (reference sequence). J gave up 5 bases and V 1 base, and 4 bases lay outside the gene matches. The CDR3 is 14 residues long. The CDR3 DNA sequence: TGTGCCAGCAGTTTATGGGGAGGGAGGGAGACCCAGTACTTC. Residues: CASSLWGGRETQYF.

V and J are TRBV14 and TRBJ2-5, with 9 bases aligning to TRBD1. CDR1 is SGHDN, CDR2 FVKESK, per germline. The CDR3 is 16 amino acids. Trimming at V came to 5 bases and at J to 1 base, leaving 8 bases not matched to a gene. The CDR3 sequence: CASSYMGQGFQETQYF. The DNA for the CDR3 is TGTGCCAGCAGCTATATGGGACAGGGATTCCAAGAGACCCAGTACTTC.

The V call is TRBV7-3, the J call TRBJ2-3; 8 positions match TRBD1. J was trimmed by 8 bases and V by 5 bases; bases with no gene match: 9. CDR3 length: 14 amino acids. Per the germline V gene, CDR1 is SGHTA and CDR2 is FQGTGA. The CDR3 region is CASSPGQGIGTQYF. The CDR3 DNA reads as TGTGCCAGCAGCCCCGGACAGGGTATCGGTACGCAGTATTTT.

This chain links TRBV27 with TRBJ2-2; TRBD1 matches at 8 bases. V trimming: 5 bases; J trimming: 0 bases; junction bases outside the gene matches: 5. Germline CDR1 MNHEY, CDR2 SMNVEV (reference sequence). The CDR3 runs 16 residues. The CDR3 DNA reads as TGTGCCAGCAGTGCTCAGGGGGCCCCGAACACCGGGGAGCTGTTTTTT. This gives the protein CASSAQGAPNTGELFF.

This clone was counted a few times. J is TRBJ1-1 and V is TRBV19, with TRBD1 as a possible D gene (5 bases). The CDR3 sequence is 13 residues long. Per the germline V gene, CDR1 is LNHDA and CDR2 is SQIVND (reference sequence). The germline V and J ends were trimmed by 4 bases and 5 bases, with 11 bases remaining between them. The CDR3 nucleotides read TGTGCCAGTAGTAACGGGGGGGGTACTGAAGCTTTCTTT. This gives the protein CASSNGGGTEAFF.

The rearrangement links TRBV30 to TRBJ2-1; 9 bases map to TRBD2. CDR1 GTSNPN and CDR2 SVGIG come from the germline V gene (reference sequence). This CDR3 region has 17 residues. The junction had 12 bases not matched to a gene; V was cut back by 2 bases and J by 4 bases. CDR3 nucleotide sequence: TGTGCCTGGAGTAAGGTCCTGGTAGCGGGGGCTTACAATGAGCAGTTCTTC. Protein sequence: CAWSKVLVAGAYNEQFF.

V usage is TRBV28 and J usage is TRBJ2-5; maybe TRBD2 (6 bases). Trimming shortened V by 8 bases and J by 2 bases, and 18 bases separated the two germline ends. Germline lookup yields CDR1 MDHEN and CDR2 SYDVKM. The CDR3 is made up of 15 amino acids. This CDR3 is CASGSMGGVQETQYF. The DNA for the CDR3 is TGTGCCAGCGGGTCAATGGGGGGAGTTCAAGAGACCCAGTACTTC.

The chain uses TRBV30 and TRBJ2-1; 8 bases map to TRBD2. The V segment lost 2 bases and the J segment 2 bases; nucleotides outside the gene matches: 5. Per germline, CDR1 GTSNPN and CDR2 SVGIG (reference sequence). CDR3 size: 15 residues. In DNA, the CDR3 is TGTGCCTGGAGTCGTAATAGCGGGACCTACAATGAGCAGTTCTTC. Translating it yields CAWSRNSGTYNEQFF.

The CDR3 here is CASKGLAGGSSTDTQYF. CDR3 DNA sequence: TGTGCCAGCAAGGGACTAGCGGGAGGTTCTAGCACAGATACGCAGTATTTT. The V call is TRBV21-1, the J call TRBJ2-3; the DNA was not used to check the table's D call, TRBD2. TRBV21-1 is an annotated pseudogene. CDR3 length: 17 amino acids.

The rearrangement links TRBV28 to TRBJ2-7, with TRBD2 matching 8 bases. Trimming at V came to 7 bases and at J to 2 bases, leaving 25 bases not matched to a gene. Germline V CDR1 and CDR2: MDHEN, SYDVKM. The CDR3 is 20 amino acids. The CDR3 is CASTGISFGSQRGTTYEQYF. The CDR3 DNA reads as TGTGCCAGCACAGGGATCTCGTTCGGTAGCCAGCGGGGGACTACCTACGAGCAGTACTTC. The variable domain in full, completed from reference TRBV28 and TRBJ2-7, reads DVKVTQSSRYLVKRTGEKVFLECVQDMDHENMFWYRQDPGLGLRLIYFSYDVKMKEKGDIPEGYSVSREKKERFSLILESASTNQTSMYLCASTGISFGSQRGTTYEQYFGPGTRLTVT.

The V and J genes are TRBV18 and TRBJ2-1, with D possibly matching TRBD1 (5 bases). Germline lookup yields CDR1 KGHSH and CDR2 LQKENI. The CDR3 is 13 amino acids. With 1 base removed from V and 4 bases from J, the gap between germline ends came to 5 bases. CDR3 bases: TGTGCCAGCTCACCACAGGGGTACAATGAGCAGTTCTTC. It translates to CASSPQGYNEQFF. Supplemented by reference TRBV18 and TRBJ2-1, the full variable domain reads NAGVMQNPRHLVRRRGQEARLRCSPMKGHSHVYWYRQLPEEGLKFMVYLQKENIIDESGMPKERFSAEFPKEGPSILRIQQVVRGDSAAYFCASSPQGYNEQFFGPGTRLTVL.

This chain connects TRBV19 to TRBJ2-7; 7 bases line up with TRBD1. The germline gives CDR1 LNHDA, CDR2 SQIVND (reference sequence). This CDR3 is built from 14 residues. V shed 1 base and J 3 bases; nucleotides not matched to a gene: 3. The CDR3 coding sequence is TGTGCCAGTAGTATAGGGACAGGCAGCTACGAGCAGTACTTC. Amino acid sequence: CASSIGTGSYEQYF.

A word on this clone: One junction end does not reproduce the germline sequence, and a read error may be involved. The sample contains more than one DNA sequence encoding this CDR3. The chain joins TRBV6-5 to TRBJ2-7; D remains unclear. This CDR3 has 12 amino acids. Germline values: CDR1 MNHEY, CDR2 SVGAGI. Here the CDR3 DNA reads TGCGCCAGCAGTTACTCGTCGGGCGAGCAGTACTTC. Translated, it gives CASSYSSGEQYF.

This sequence joins TRBV9 and TRBJ2-1; TRBD2 matches 8 bases. The CDR3 loop spans 16 amino acids. Germline V gene lookup returns CDR1 SGDLS and CDR2 YYNGEE. With 1 base clipped from V and 1 base from J, the junction kept 4 bases outside the gene matches. In nucleotides, the CDR3 is TGTGCCAGCAGCGTAAGCGGGAGAGGGTCCTACAATGAGCAGTTCTTC. This translates into CASSVSGRGSYNEQFF.

The chain has TRBV7-2 and TRBJ1-6; the D gene is possibly TRBD1 (5 bases). The CDR3 is 14 amino acids. In germline, CDR1 is SGHTA, CDR2 FQGNSA. Trimming pared 6 bases from V and 3 bases from J, leaving 9 bases between. The DNA of the CDR3 is TGTGCCAGCAGGGAGGGGCTCTATAATTCACCCCTCCACTTT. Its translation is CASREGLYNSPLHF.

The chain employs TRBV19 and TRBJ1-1; tentative D call: TRBD1 (6 bases). Trimming took 4 bases from V and 2 from J, leaving 20 bases between them. CDR3 length: 17 residues. In germline, CDR1 is LNHDA, CDR2 SQIVND (reference sequence). The CDR3 is CASSTDTLGHRNTEAFF. The CDR3 bases are TGTGCCAGTAGTACCGATACCTTGGGACACCGAAACACTGAAGCTTTCTTT.

A single count supports this clone. The gene calls are TRBV5-1 and TRBJ1-6; D remains unclear. Trimming removed 1 base at V and 0 bases at J, with 11 bases between. Looked up from germline, CDR1 is SGHRS and CDR2 is YFSETQ. CDR3 size: 17 residues. The CDR3 DNA reads as TGCGCCAGCAGCTTGCTGCCAGAGAGCTCCTATAATTCACCCCTCCACTTT. Amino acids: CASSLLPESSYNSPLHF. Supplemented by reference TRBV5-1 and TRBJ1-6, the full variable domain reads KAGVTQTPRYLIKTRGQQVTLSCSPISGHRSVSWYQQTPGQGLQFLFEYFSETQRNKGNFPGRFSGRQFSNSRSEMNVSTLELGDSALYLCASSLLPESSYNSPLHFGNGTRLTVT.

The chain employs TRBV10-3 and TRBJ1-1; D unresolved. V dropped 6 bases and J dropped 1 base, with 6 bases sitting between them. CDR3 length: 12 residues. Looked up from germline, CDR1 is ENHRY and CDR2 is SYGVKD. In DNA form, the CDR3 reads TGTGCCATCAGGACACAGAACACTGAAGCTTTCTTT. The encoded protein is CAIRTQNTEAFF.

This clone was observed a handful of times. V usage is TRBV7-6 and J usage is TRBJ1-5, with a weak D call TRBD1 (5 bases). Germline V gene sequence: CDR1 SGHVS, CDR2 FNYEAQ. V was pared by 6 bases and J by 5 bases, with 11 bases between. The CDR3 consists of 13 residues. In DNA, the CDR3 is TGTGCCAGCAGTCAGGACACCTATCAGCCCCAGCATTTT. This gives the protein CASSQDTYQPQHF.

The chain is built from TRBV19 and TRBJ2-1; 13 nucleotides agree with TRBD2. The CDR3 length is 14 residues. Looked up from germline, CDR1 is LNHDA and CDR2 is SQIVND (reference sequence). Trimming took 4 bases from V and 12 from J; bases not matched to a gene: 6. The CDR3 nucleotides read TGTGCCAGTAGTACTCGACTAGCGGGGGGAACGCAGTTCTTC. This sequence encodes CASSTRLAGGTQFF.

V and J are TRBV7-2 and TRBJ2-7; no clear D. V lost 5 bases and J lost 0, with 5 bases in between. The CDR3 totals 12 residues. Per germline, CDR1 SGHTA and CDR2 FQGNSA. CDR3 DNA sequence: TGTGCCAGCAGCGATAGCTCCTACGAGCAGTACTTC. Amino acid sequence: CASSDSSYEQYF.

A single count supports this clone. The V call is TRBV7-2, the J call TRBJ2-3, with TRBD2 identical over 7 bases. The CDR3 is 16 amino acids. With 3 bases clipped from V and 6 bases from J, the junction kept 12 bases outside the gene matches. Germline V gives CDR1 SGHTA, CDR2 FQGNSA. This CDR3 reads CASSFGTGGSIDTQYF. The CDR3, as DNA: TGTGCCAGCAGCTTCGGGACGGGAGGATCTATCGATACGCAGTATTTT.